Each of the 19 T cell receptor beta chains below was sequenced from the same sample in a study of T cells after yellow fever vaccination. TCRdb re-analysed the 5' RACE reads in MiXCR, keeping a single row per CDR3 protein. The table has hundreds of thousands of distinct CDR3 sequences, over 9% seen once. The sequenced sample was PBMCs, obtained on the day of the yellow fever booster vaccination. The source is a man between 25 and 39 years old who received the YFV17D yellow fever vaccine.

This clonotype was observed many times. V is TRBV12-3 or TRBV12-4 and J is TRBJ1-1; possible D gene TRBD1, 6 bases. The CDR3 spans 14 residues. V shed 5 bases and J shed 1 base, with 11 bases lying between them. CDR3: CASSTGSGNTEAFF. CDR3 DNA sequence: TGTGCCAGCAGTACAGGGTCCGGGAACACTGAAGCTTTCTTT.

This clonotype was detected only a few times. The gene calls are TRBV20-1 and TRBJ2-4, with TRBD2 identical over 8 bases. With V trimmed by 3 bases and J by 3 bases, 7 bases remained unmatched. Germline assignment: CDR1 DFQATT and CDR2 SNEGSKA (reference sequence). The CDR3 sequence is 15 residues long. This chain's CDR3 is CSASRAGGGKNIQYF. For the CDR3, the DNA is TGCAGTGCTAGTCGGGCGGGAGGAGGCAAAAACATTCAGTACTTC.

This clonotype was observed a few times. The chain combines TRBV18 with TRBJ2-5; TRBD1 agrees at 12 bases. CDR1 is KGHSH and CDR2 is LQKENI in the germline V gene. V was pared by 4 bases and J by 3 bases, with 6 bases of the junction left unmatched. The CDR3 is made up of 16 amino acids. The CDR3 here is CASSRAGTGGEETQYF. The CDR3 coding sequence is TGTGCCAGCTCACGAGCCGGGACAGGGGGCGAAGAGACCCAGTACTTC.

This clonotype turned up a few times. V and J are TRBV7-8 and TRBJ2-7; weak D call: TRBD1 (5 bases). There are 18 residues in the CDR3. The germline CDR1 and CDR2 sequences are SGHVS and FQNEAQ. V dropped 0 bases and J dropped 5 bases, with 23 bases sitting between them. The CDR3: CASSLAGARVMRLHEQYF. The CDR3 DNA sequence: TGTGCCAGCAGCTTAGCGGGCGCCAGGGTGATGAGGCTCCACGAGCAGTACTTC.

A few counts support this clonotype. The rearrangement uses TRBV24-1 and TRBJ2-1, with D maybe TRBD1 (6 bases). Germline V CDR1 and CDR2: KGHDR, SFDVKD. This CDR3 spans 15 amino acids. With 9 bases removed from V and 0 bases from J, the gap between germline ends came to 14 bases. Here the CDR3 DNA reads TGTGCCACCGGGATTACAGGGAGCTCCTACAATGAGCAGTTCTTC. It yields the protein CATGITGSSYNEQFF.

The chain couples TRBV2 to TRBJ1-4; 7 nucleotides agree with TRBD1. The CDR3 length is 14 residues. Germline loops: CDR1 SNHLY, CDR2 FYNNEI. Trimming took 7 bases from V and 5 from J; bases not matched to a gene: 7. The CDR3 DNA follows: TGTGCCAGCAAACCGGACAGGAACAATGAAAAACTGTTTTTT. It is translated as CASKPDRNNEKLFF.

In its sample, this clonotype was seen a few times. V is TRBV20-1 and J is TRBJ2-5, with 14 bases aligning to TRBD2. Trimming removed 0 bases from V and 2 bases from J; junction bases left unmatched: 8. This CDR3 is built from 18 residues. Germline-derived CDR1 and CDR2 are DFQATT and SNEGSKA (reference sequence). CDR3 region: CSARDWGLAGVRQETQYF. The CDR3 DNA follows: TGCAGTGCTAGAGATTGGGGACTAGCGGGAGTGCGGCAAGAGACCCAGTACTTC.

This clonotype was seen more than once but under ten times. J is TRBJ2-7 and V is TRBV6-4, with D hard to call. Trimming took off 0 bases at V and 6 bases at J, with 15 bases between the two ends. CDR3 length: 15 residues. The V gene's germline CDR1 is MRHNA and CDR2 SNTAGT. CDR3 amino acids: CASSDSNPGYREQYF. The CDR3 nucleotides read TGTGCCAGCAGTGACTCGAATCCGGGCTATCGCGAGCAGTACTTC.

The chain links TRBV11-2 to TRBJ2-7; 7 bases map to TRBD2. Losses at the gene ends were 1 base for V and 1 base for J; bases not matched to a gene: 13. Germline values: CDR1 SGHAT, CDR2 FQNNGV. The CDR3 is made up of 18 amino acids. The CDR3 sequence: CASSLGPSGYKKSYEQYF. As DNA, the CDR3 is TGTGCCAGCAGCTTAGGTCCTAGCGGCTACAAAAAATCCTACGAGCAGTACTTC.

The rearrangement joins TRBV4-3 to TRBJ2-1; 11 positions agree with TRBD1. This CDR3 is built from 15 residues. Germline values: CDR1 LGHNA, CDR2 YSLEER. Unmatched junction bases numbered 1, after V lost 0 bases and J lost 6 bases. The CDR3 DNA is TGCGCCAGCAGCCAAGAGGGACAGGGGGGCAATGAGCAGTTCTTC. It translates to CASSQEGQGGNEQFF.

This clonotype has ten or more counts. The CDR3 loop is CASSLFRGGQETQYF. The CDR3 nucleotides are TGTGCCAGCAGCTTGTTTAGGGGTGGGCAAGAGACCCAGTACTTC. The chain is built from TRBV11-2 and TRBJ2-5, with D possibly being TRBD1 (5 bases). The V end was cut by 3 bases, the J end by 2 bases, with 13 bases between. Germline V lookup: CDR1 SGHAT, CDR2 FQNNGV. The length of the CDR3 is 15 residues.

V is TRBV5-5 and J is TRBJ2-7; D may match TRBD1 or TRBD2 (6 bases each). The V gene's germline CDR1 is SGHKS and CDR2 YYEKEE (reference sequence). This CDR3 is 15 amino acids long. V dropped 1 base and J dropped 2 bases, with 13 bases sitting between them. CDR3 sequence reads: CASSLRWRGAYEQYF. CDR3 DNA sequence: TGTGCCAGCAGCTTGCGTTGGAGGGGGGCCTACGAGCAGTACTTC. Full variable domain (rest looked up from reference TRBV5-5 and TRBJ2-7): DAGVTQSPTHLIKTRGQQVTLRCSPISGHKSVSWYQQVLGQGPQFIFQYYEKEERGRGNFPDRFSARQFPNYSSELNVNALLLGDSALYLCASSLRWRGAYEQYFGPGTRLTVT.

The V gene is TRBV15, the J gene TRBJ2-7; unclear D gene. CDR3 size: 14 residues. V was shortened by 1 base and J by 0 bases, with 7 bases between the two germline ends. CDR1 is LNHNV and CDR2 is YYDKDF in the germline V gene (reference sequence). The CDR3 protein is CATSRVSDSYEQYF. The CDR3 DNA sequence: TGTGCCACCAGCAGAGTTTCGGACTCCTACGAGCAGTACTTC.

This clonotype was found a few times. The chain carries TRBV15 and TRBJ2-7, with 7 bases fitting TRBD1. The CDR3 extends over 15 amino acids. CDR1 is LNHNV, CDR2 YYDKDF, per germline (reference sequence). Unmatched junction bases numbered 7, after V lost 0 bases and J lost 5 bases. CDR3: CATSRDRDSVNEQYF. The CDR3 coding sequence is TGTGCCACCAGCAGAGACAGGGACAGCGTGAACGAGCAGTACTTC.

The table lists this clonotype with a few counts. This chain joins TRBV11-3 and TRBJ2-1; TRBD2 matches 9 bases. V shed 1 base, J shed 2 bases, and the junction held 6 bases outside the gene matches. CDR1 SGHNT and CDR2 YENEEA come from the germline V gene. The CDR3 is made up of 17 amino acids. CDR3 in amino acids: CASSLAPAGGPYNEQFF. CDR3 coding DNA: TGTGCCAGCAGCTTAGCCCCAGCGGGAGGACCCTACAATGAGCAGTTCTTC.

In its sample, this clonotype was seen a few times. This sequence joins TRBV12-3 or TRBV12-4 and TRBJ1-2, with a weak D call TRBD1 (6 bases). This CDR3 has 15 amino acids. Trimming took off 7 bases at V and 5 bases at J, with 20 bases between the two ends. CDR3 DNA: TGTGCCAGCACTAGCTACTTGGACAGCCGGTATGGCTACACCTTC. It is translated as CASTSYLDSRYGYTF.

The CDR3 region is CASSLFGDQETQYF. CDR3 DNA: TGTGCCAGCAGCTTATTCGGGGACCAAGAGACCCAGTACTTC. V and J are TRBV11-2 and TRBJ2-5, with D possibly TRBD2 on 5 matching bases. The germline V and J ends were trimmed by 2 bases and 0 bases, with 7 bases remaining between them. Germline CDR1 reads SGHAT; CDR2 reads FQNNGV. This CDR3 is 14 amino acids long. The whole variable domain, remainder taken from reference TRBV11-2 and TRBJ2-5, is EAGVAQSPRYKIIEKRQSVAFWCNPISGHATLYWYQQILGQGPKLLIQFQNNGVVDDSQLPKDRFSAERLKGVDSTLKIQPAKLEDSAVYLCASSLFGDQETQYFGPGTRLLVL.

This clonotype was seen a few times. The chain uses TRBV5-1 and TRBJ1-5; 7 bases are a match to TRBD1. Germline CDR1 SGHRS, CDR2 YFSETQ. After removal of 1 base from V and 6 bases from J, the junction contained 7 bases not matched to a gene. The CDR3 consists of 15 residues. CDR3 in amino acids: CASSLWPGGAQPQHF. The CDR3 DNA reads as TGCGCCAGCAGCTTGTGGCCAGGGGGAGCTCAGCCCCAGCATTTT. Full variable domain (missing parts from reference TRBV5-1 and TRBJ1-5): KAGVTQTPRYLIKTRGQQVTLSCSPISGHRSVSWYQQTPGQGLQFLFEYFSETQRNKGNFPGRFSGRQFSNSRSEMNVSTLELGDSALYLCASSLWPGGAQPQHFGDGTRLSIL.

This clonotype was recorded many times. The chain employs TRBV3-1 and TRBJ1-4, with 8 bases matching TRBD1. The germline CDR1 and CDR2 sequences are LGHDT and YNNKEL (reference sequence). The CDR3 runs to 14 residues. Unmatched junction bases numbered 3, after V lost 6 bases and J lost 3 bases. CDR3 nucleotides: TGTGCCAGCAGACGGACAGGGTCTAATGAAAAACTGTTTTTT. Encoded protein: CASRRTGSNEKLFF.